This entry lists 17 T cell receptor beta chains sequenced from one sample in a study of CD8 T cells in Susac syndrome. RNA was extracted with the RNeasy kit, and a quantity of roughly 0.5 to 1 ug was reverse transcribed using random hexamers. TCRdb reprocessed the immunoSEQ multiplex PCR reads with MiXCR, giving one entry per CDR3 protein. This sample has 70,000 or so distinct CDR3 sequences, with about 95% found just once. The sequenced material came from CD8+ T cells from PBMCs. Receptor source: a human donor with multiple sclerosis.

The V gene is TRBV5-4, the J gene TRBJ2-5, with 7 bases that match TRBD1. This CDR3 is built from 17 residues. The germline V gene encodes CDR1 SGHNT and CDR2 YYREEE (reference sequence). V lost 5 bases to trimming and J lost 4 bases; unmatched junction nucleotides: 17. CDR3 sequence: CASSLIGGPTLRETQYF. The CDR3 region has the DNA TGTGCCAGCAGTTTAATAGGGGGCCCAACCTTGCGAGAGACCCAGTACTTC.

The gene calls are TRBV15 and TRBJ1-2; D possibly corresponds to TRBD1 (6 bases). The CDR3 has 14 residues. Trimming removed 2 bases at V and 10 bases at J, with 17 bases between. Germline V lookup: CDR1 LNHNV, CDR2 YYDKDF (reference sequence). CDR3 sequence reads: CATSRPRGFSDYTF. The CDR3 DNA follows: TGTGCCACCAGCAGACCCAGGGGCTTTAGTGACTACACCTTC.

The rearrangement joins TRBV6-5 to TRBJ1-1; D ambiguous. This CDR3 is built from 14 residues. Germline-derived CDR1 and CDR2 are MNHEY and SVGAGI. Between the trimmed V and J ends, which lost 2 bases and 1 base, there was a span of 8 bases. CDR3 nucleotide sequence: TGTGCCAGCAGTTACCGGGGTAAGAACACTGAAGCTTTCTTT. Translated: CASSYRGKNTEAFF.

CDR3: CASSLVAGGPGELFF. For the CDR3, the DNA is TGTGCCAGCAGCTTAGTAGCGGGAGGTCCCGGGGAGCTGTTTTTT. The gene calls are TRBV11-2 and TRBJ2-2; 10 nucleotides align to TRBD2. Germline V lookup: CDR1 SGHAT, CDR2 FQNNGV. The CDR3 is 15 amino acids. V trimming: 1 base; J trimming: 6 bases; junction bases outside the gene matches: 2.

To note about this clonotype: A junction end diverges from the germline sequence, so it may reflect a read error. V gene TRBV6-2 or TRBV6-3 combines with J gene TRBJ1-3; D not certain. The CDR3 totals 14 residues. CDR1 and CDR2 (germline): MNHEY, SVGEGT. For the CDR3, the DNA is TGTGCCAGCGCGGTCGCCTTCTCTGAAAACACCATATATTTT. Its translation: CASAVAFSENTIYF.

This sequence joins TRBV13 and TRBJ2-7, with 7 bases matching TRBD1. V trimming: 8 bases; J trimming: 0 bases; junction bases outside the gene matches: 7. This CDR3 is built from 14 residues. In germline, CDR1 is PRHDT, CDR2 FYEKMQ (reference sequence). The CDR3, as DNA: TGTGCCAGCGGACGAGGGGGCAGCTCCTACGAGCAGTACTTC. Residues: CASGRGGSSYEQYF.

The chain is built from TRBV29-1 and TRBJ1-1, with D maybe TRBD1 (5 bases). From germline, CDR1 is SQVTM and CDR2 ANQGSEA. V shed 3 bases and J shed 3 bases, with 5 bases lying between them. The CDR3 covers 11 residues. This chain's CDR3 is CSVEGDTEAFF. CDR3 nucleotide sequence: TGCAGCGTTGAGGGGGACACTGAAGCTTTCTTT.

The chain links TRBV29-1 to TRBJ2-3, with TRBD1 matching 9 bases. The CDR3 is 16 amino acids. With V trimmed by 6 bases and J by 3 bases, 13 bases remained unmatched. The germline gives CDR1 SQVTM, CDR2 ANQGSEA. The CDR3 region is CSVLRDREDRTDTQYF. In DNA form, the CDR3 reads TGCAGCGTACTCCGGGACAGGGAGGATAGGACAGATACGCAGTATTTT.

In its sample, this clonotype was seen once. This rearrangement joins TRBV14 to TRBJ1-1; a weak D match, TRBD1 (5 bases). CDR3 length: 14 residues. V lost 3 bases and J 11 bases, leaving 19 bases between the germline ends. The V gene's germline CDR1 is SGHDN and CDR2 FVKESK. CDR3 in amino acids: CASSQGRGATAAFF. The CDR3 DNA sequence: TGTGCCAGCAGCCAGGGACGGGGAGCCACGGCGGCTTTCTTT.

The chain couples TRBV5-4 to TRBJ1-4; no clear D gene. Looked up from germline, CDR1 is SGHNT and CDR2 is YYREEE (reference sequence). CDR3 length: 13 amino acids. V was shortened by 2 bases and J by 3 bases, with 5 bases between the two germline ends. CDR3 DNA: TGTGCCAGCAGCTTCGTGTCTAATGAAAAACTGTTTTTT. Translation gives CASSFVSNEKLFF.

The chain employs TRBV6-5 and TRBJ2-5, with 13 bases that match TRBD2. J lost 5 bases, V lost 3 bases, and 9 bases had no gene match. Germline V gives CDR1 MNHEY, CDR2 SVGAGI. This CDR3 has 17 residues. The CDR3 region has the DNA TGTGCCAGCAGTTATACTAGCGGGAGGGCCGGGAGGGAGACCCAGTACTTC. It codes for CASSYTSGRAGRETQYF.

The chain combines TRBV25-1 with TRBJ2-5; 7 bases are a match to TRBD1. CDR1 MGHDK and CDR2 SYGVNS come from the germline V gene. The CDR3 sequence is 17 residues long. J gave up 2 bases and V 3 bases, and 12 bases lay outside the gene matches. CDR3 amino acids: CASSDPLGTDYQETQYF. The CDR3 nucleotides are TGTGCCAGCAGTGATCCTCTAGGGACAGATTATCAAGAGACCCAGTACTTC.

The J gene is TRBJ2-3, the V gene TRBV12-3 or TRBV12-4; TRBD1 matches at 12 bases. The CDR3 is made up of 15 amino acids. V gave up 5 bases and J gave up 5 bases; unmatched junction bases: 5. CDR3 sequence reads: CASSPGTGGQDTQYF. Written as DNA, the CDR3 is TGTGCCAGCAGTCCTGGGACAGGGGGCCAAGATACGCAGTATTTT.

This rearrangement joins TRBV5-1 to TRBJ1-1; D is undetermined. There are 14 residues in the CDR3. Trimming pared 1 base from V and 8 bases from J, leaving 15 bases between. The germline gives CDR1 SGHRS, CDR2 YFSETQ. The CDR3 DNA follows: TGCGCCAGCAGCTTGTACGGGTCCACCTACGAAGCTTTCTTT. Translation: CASSLYGSTYEAFF.

The chain employs TRBV7-9 and TRBJ1-1; D not certain. The CDR3 covers 13 residues. Germline CDR1 is SEHNR and CDR2 is FQNEAQ (reference sequence). The V end lost 4 bases, the J end lost 1 base, and 7 bases lay between the germline ends. CDR3 region: CASSSDGNTEAFF. In DNA form, the CDR3 reads TGTGCCAGCAGCTCCGACGGGAACACTGAAGCTTTCTTT.

The CDR3 sequence is CASSLVGGDGYEQYF. CDR3 sequence (DNA): TGTGCCAGCAGCTTGGTAGGGGGCGATGGCTACGAGCAGTACTTC. This chain links TRBV5-4 with TRBJ2-7; 7 nucleotides line up with TRBD1. Germline V gene data show CDR1 as SGHNT and CDR2 as YYREEE (reference sequence). The CDR3 sequence is 15 residues long. Germline trimming cut 0 bases from V and 3 bases from J; bases unmatched to any gene: 6.

The V and J genes are TRBV19 and TRBJ2-7; TRBD1 might be the D (5 bases). Trimming took 3 bases from V and 4 from J, leaving 10 bases between them. Germline V gene data show CDR1 as LNHDA and CDR2 as SQIVND (reference sequence). The CDR3 is 13 residues long. In DNA form, the CDR3 reads TGTGCCAGTAGTATGGGCCAGGGATACGAGCAGTACTTC. Translated: CASSMGQGYEQYF.